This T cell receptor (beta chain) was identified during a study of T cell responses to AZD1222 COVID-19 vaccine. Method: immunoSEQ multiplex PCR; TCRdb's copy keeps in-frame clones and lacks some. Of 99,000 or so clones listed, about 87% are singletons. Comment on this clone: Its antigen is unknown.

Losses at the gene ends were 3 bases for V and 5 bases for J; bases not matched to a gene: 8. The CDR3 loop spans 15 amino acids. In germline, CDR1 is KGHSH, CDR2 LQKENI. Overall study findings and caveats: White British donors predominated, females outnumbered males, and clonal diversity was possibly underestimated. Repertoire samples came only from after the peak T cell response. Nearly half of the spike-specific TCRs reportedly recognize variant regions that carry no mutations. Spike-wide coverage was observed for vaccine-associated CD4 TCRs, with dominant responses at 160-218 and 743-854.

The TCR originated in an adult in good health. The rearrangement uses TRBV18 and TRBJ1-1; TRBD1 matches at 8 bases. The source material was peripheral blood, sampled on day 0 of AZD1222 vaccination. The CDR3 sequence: CASSPRTGSSTEAFF. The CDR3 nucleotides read TGTGCCAGCTCACCTCGGACAGGGTCGTCGACTGAAGCTTTCTTT. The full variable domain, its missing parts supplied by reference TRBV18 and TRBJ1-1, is NAGVMQNPRHLVRRRGQEARLRCSPMKGHSHVYWYRQLPEEGLKFMVYLQKENIIDESGMPKERFSAEFPKEGPSILRIQQVVRGDSAAYFCASSPRTGSSTEAFFGQGTRLTVV.